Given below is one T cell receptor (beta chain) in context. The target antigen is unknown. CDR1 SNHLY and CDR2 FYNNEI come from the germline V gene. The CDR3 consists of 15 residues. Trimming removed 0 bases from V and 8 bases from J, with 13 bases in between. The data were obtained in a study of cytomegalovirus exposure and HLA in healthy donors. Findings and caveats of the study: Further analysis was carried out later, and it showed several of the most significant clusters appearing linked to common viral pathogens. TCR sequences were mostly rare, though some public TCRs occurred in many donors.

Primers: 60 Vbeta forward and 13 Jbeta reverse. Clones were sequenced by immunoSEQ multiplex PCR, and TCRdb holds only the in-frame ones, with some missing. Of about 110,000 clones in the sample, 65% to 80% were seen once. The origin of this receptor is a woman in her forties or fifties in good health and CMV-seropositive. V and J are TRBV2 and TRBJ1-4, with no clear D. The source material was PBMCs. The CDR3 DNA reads TGTGCCAGCAGTGAAGCGCGTAGGCGAGGAGAAAAACTGTTTTTT. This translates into CASSEARRRGEKLFF. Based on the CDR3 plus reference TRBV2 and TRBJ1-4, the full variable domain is EPEVTQTPSHQVTQMGQEVILRCVPISNHLYFYWYRQILGQKVEFLVSFYNNEISEKSEIFDDQFSVERPDGSNFTLKIRSTKLEDSAMYFCASSEARRRGEKLFFGSGTQLSVL.